These T cell receptor beta chains were read from a single sample in a study of blood T cell repertoires in COVID-19. Profiling relied on immunoSEQ multiplex PCR, and the TCRdb table lists in-frame clones only, not all of them. The sample includes roughly 250,000 clones, 84% of them seen just once. The sequencing input was peripheral blood. The receptors originated from a woman between 40 and 55 years old who had recovered from COVID-19. CDR3s include the opening cysteine and the closing phenylalanine or tryptophan. Each record gives: J gene, clone size, D gene, V gene, CDR3 protein, CDR3 DNA. A D gene is named only where the DNA matches it firmly. Some rows mark clone size as missing; the rest say once, few, many or name a class of expanded clone.

>TRBJ1-1|.|.|TRBV7-2
CASSSGTVGTEAFF
TGTGCCAGCAGCTCAGGTACGGTGGGCACTGAAGCTTTCTTT
>TRBJ2-1|.|TRBD2|TRBV11-3
CASSLDFGAGHNEQFF
TGTGCCAGCAGCTTAGATTTTGGAGCGGGGCACAATGAGCAGTTCTTC
>TRBJ1-5|few|.|TRBV4-1
CASSQEWRDNQPQHF
TGCGCCAGCAGCCAAGAGTGGAGGGACAATCAGCCCCAGCATTTT
>TRBJ2-1|.|TRBD2|TRBV18
CASSRGTSGGPTYNEQFF
TGTGCCAGCTCACGCGGGACTAGCGGGGGCCCCACCTACAATGAGCAGTTCTTC
>TRBJ2-5|once|.|TRBV7-9
CASSFEGNQETQYF
TGTGCCAGCAGCTTTGAGGGTAACCAAGAGACCCAGTACTTC
>TRBJ1-3|.|TRBD1|TRBV2
CASRPGQGGNTIYF
TGTGCCAGCAGGCCGGGACAGGGGGGAAACACCATATATTTT
>TRBJ2-3|.|.|TRBV9
CASSRTVSTDTQYF
TGTGCCAGCAGCCGGACAGTAAGCACAGATACGCAGTATTTT
>TRBJ1-6|once|.|TRBV19
CASSIGGNSPLHF
TGTGCCAGTAGTATCGGGGGAAATTCACCCCTCCACTTT
>TRBJ2-7|.|.|TRBV6-5
CASSIITGLSYEQYF
TGTGCCAGCAGTATCATTACGGGACTCTCCTACGAGCAGTACTTC
>TRBJ1-6|.|.|TRBV21-1
CASSPKTKTISYNSPLHF
TGTGCCAGCAGCCCTAAAACGAAAACTATCTCCTATAATTCACCCCTCCACTTT
>TRBJ2-3|.|.|TRBV28
CASSPIQTSTDTQYF
TGTGCCAGCAGTCCTATTCAAACTAGCACAGATACGCAGTATTTT
>TRBJ2-7|once|.|TRBV5-6
CASSFGSSYEQYF
TGTGCCAGCAGCTTTGGCAGCTCCTACGAGCAGTACTTC
>TRBJ1-2|many|TRBD1|TRBV29-1
CSAGTGGNYGYTF
TGCAGCGCTGGGACAGGGGGGAACTATGGCTACACCTTC
>TRBJ2-7|.|.|TRBV24-1
CATSDSASYDQYF
TGTGCCACCAGTGACTCCGCATCCTACGATCAGTACTTC
>TRBJ1-6|.|.|TRBV7-2
CASSLGGQSYSPLHF
TGTGCCAGCAGCTTAGGAGGGCAGTCTTATTCACCCCTCCACTTT
>TRBJ2-3|.|.|TRBV2
CASSGGFSTDTQYF
TGTGCCAGCAGTGGGGGCTTTAGCACAGATACGCAGTATTTT
>TRBJ2-3|.|TRBD2|TRBV28
CASGRAGGSSTDTQYF
TGTGCCAGCGGTAGAGCGGGGGGTTCCAGCACAGATACGCAGTATTTT
>TRBJ1-2|.|.|TRBV7-2
CASSPHRSESEDGYTF
TGTGCCAGCAGCCCTCACAGGTCCGAATCAGAGGATGGCTACACCTTC
>TRBJ1-3|.|.|TRBV2
CASSSPIGGLVTIYF
TGTGCCAGCAGTTCCCCTATAGGGGGTTTGGTCACCATATATTTT
>TRBJ2-2|.|TRBD2|TRBV11-2
CASSLSSGENTGELFF
TGTGCCAGCAGCTTATCTAGCGGGGAGAACACCGGGGAGCTGTTTTTT
>TRBJ2-1|few|TRBD2|TRBV10-3
CAISGVGSGGNNEQFF
TGTGCCATCAGTGGAGTCGGGAGCGGGGGGAACAATGAGCAGTTCTTC
>TRBJ1-3|.|TRBD1|TRBV10-3
CAITDLTGGERNTIYF
TGTGCCATCACCGATCTGACAGGGGGCGAGAGAAACACCATATATTTT
>TRBJ2-7|.|TRBD2|TRBV19
CASSKSPRGDAYF
TGTGCCAGTAGTAAATCCCCTCGGGGGGATGCGTACTTC
>TRBJ2-7|few|.|TRBV11-2
CASSFFPASSYEQYF
TGTGCCAGCAGCTTCTTTCCTGCGAGCTCCTACGAGCAGTACTTC
>TRBJ2-2|.|.|TRBV6-5
CASTRERNTGELFF
TGTGCCAGCACGCGGGAAAGGAACACCGGGGAGCTGTTTTTT
>TRBJ1-4|.|.|TRBV2
CASSEYRNREKLFF
TGTGCCAGCAGTGAGTACAGGAATCGGGAAAAACTGTTTTTT
>TRBJ2-7|.|.|TRBV6-1
CASSEIGSITYEQYF
TGTGCCAGCAGTGAAATTGGTAGCATTACCTACGAGCAGTACTTC
>TRBJ2-5|.|.|TRBV6-1
CASSEYGETQYF
TGTGCCAGCAGTGAATACGGGGAGACCCAGTACTTC
>TRBJ2-3|.|.|TRBV5-1
CASSPGQPTDTQYF
TGCGCCAGCAGCCCCGGACAGCCCACAGATACGCAGTATTTT
>TRBJ2-7|.|.|TRBV11-3
CASSPYRVGEQYF
TGTGCCAGCAGCCCATACAGGGTTGGCGAGCAGTACTTC
>TRBJ2-2|few|TRBD2|TRBV2
CASSEAPGGATGELFF
TGTGCCAGCAGTGAAGCCCCCGGGGGGGCAACCGGGGAGCTGTTTTTT
>TRBJ1-1|.|.|TRBV18
CASSQRESEAFF
TGTGCCAGCTCACAGAGGGAGTCTGAAGCTTTCTTT
>TRBJ2-1|few|.|TRBV30
CAWSGGPEQFF
TGTGCCTGGAGTGGTGGGCCTGAGCAGTTCTTC
>TRBJ1-5|once|TRBD1|TRBV7-9
CASSSTGKAQPQHF
TGTGCCAGCAGCTCGACAGGGAAGGCTCAGCCCCAGCATTTT
>TRBJ1-1|.|.|TRBV5-4
CASSFWASDTEAFF
TGTGCCAGCAGCTTCTGGGCTTCGGACACTGAAGCTTTCTTT
>TRBJ2-7|.|.|TRBV19
CASSDRRVSYEQYF
TGTGCCAGTAGCGACAGGCGAGTCTCCTACGAGCAGTACTTC
>TRBJ2-7|.|TRBD1|TRBV6-5
CASSYRDRAYEQYF
TGTGCCAGCAGTTACAGGGACAGGGCCTACGAGCAGTACTTC
>TRBJ2-3|.|TRBD1|TRBV25-1
CASSAARTGGRDTQYF
TGTGCCAGCAGTGCCGCTCGGACAGGGGGCAGAGATACGCAGTATTTT
>TRBJ1-2|.|.|TRBV24-1
CATSDDQGNYGYTF
TGTGCCACCAGTGACGACCAGGGAAACTATGGCTACACCTTC
>TRBJ2-5|few|TRBD2|TRBV4-2
CASSQGTRGGQETQYF
TGTGCCAGCAGCCAAGGGACACGGGGAGGGCAAGAGACCCAGTACTTC
>TRBJ2-7|.|.|TRBV20-1
CSVRRGREQYF
TGCAGTGTTAGACGGGGGAGGGAGCAGTACTTC
>TRBJ1-3|.|TRBD1|TRBV4-2
CASSQEGVGQGSPLSGNTIYF
TGTGCCAGCAGCCAAGAGGGGGTGGGACAGGGATCACCTCTCTCTGGAAACACCATATATTTT
>TRBJ1-2|.|TRBD1|TRBV5-5
CASSRTGGVYGYTF
TGTGCCAGCAGCCGGACAGGGGGCGTCTATGGCTACACCTTC
>TRBJ1-6|.|TRBD1|TRBV7-9
CASSSAGTGYILHF
TGTGCCAGCAGCTCTGCCGGGACAGGGTACATCCTCCACTTT
>TRBJ2-3|.|TRBD2|TRBV5-1
CASSVAGGKADTQYF
TGCGCCAGCAGTGTAGCGGGGGGAAAAGCGGATACGCAGTATTTT
>TRBJ2-1|.|.|TRBV11-1
CASSLGSYNEQFF
TGTGCCAGCAGCTTAGGGAGCTACAATGAGCAGTTCTTC
>TRBJ2-1|.|.|TRBV6-4
CASSPELSAYNEQFF
TGTGCCAGCAGCCCGGAGTTGTCGGCCTACAATGAGCAGTTCTTC
>TRBJ2-7|.|.|TRBV28
CASSPGPLGSEQYF
TGTGCCAGCAGTCCAGGGCCTTTGGGGTCCGAGCAGTACTTC
>TRBJ2-2|.|.|TRBV11-1
CASSLNGHSTGELFF
TGTGCCAGCAGCTTAAATGGACACAGCACCGGGGAGCTGTTTTTT
>TRBJ1-1|.|.|TRBV27
CASSLYRTYTEAFF
TGTGCCAGCAGTTTATACAGGACGTACACTGAAGCTTTCTTT
>TRBJ1-6|.|TRBD1|TRBV6-4
CASRFETGGNSPLHF
TGTGCCAGCAGGTTCGAGACAGGGGGAAATTCACCCCTCCACTTT
>TRBJ1-6|.|.|TRBV6-5
CASIIDGSTSPLHF
TGTGCCAGCATTATCGACGGTAGCACATCACCCCTCCACTTT
>TRBJ1-6|.|.|TRBV28
CASSIPLGGRPPLHF
TGTGCCAGCAGTATCCCCTTGGGGGGGCGTCCACCCCTCCACTTT
>TRBJ2-3|.|.|TRBV27
CASSRRLRADTQYF
TGTGCCAGCAGTCGCCGCCTACGGGCAGATACGCAGTATTTT
>TRBJ2-5|.|.|TRBV6-5
CATKLYLGTEETQYF
TGTGCCACCAAACTCTACCTTGGGACTGAAGAGACCCAGTACTTC
>TRBJ2-5|.|TRBD1|TRBV3-1/TRBV3-2
CASSPGQGVPRETQYF
TGTGCCAGCAGCCCGGGACAGGGGGTTCCAAGGGAGACCCAGTACTTC
>TRBJ1-5|.|TRBD1|TRBV10-2
CASSGQGAIQPQHF
TGCGCCAGCAGCGGACAGGGGGCGATTCAGCCCCAGCATTTT